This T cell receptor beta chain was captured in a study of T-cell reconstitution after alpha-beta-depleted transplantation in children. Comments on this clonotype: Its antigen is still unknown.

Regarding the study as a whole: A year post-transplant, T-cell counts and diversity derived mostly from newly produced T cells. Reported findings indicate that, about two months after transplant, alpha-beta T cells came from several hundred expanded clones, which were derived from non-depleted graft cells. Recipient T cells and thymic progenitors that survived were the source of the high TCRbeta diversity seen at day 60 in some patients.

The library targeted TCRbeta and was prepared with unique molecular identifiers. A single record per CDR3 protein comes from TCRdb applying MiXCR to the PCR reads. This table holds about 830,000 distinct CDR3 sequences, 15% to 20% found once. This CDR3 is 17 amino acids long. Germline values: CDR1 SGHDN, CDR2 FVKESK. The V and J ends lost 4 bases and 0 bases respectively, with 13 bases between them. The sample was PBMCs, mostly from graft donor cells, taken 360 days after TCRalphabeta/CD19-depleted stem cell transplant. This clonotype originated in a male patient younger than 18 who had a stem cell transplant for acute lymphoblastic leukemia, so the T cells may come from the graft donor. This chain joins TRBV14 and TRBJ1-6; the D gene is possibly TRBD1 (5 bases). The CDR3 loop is CASSPGKTSSYNSPLHF. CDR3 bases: TGTGCCAGCAGCCCAGGGAAGACCAGCTCCTATAATTCACCCCTCCACTTT.